This T cell receptor (beta chain) was sequenced for a study of blood T cell repertoires in COVID-19. Generated by immunoSEQ multiplex PCR, the TCRdb table keeps only in-frame clones and is missing some. The data show 300,000 or so clones, around four fifths seen once. This CDR3 region has 15 residues. CDR1 SGHRS and CDR2 YFSETQ come from the germline V gene. Trimming removed 0 bases at V and 7 bases at J, with 11 bases between. This clone was counted a single time. This same CDR3 is encoded by further DNA sequences in the sample. The chain links TRBV5-1 to TRBJ1-6; D might be TRBD1 (6 bases). Material for sequencing was peripheral blood. This clonotype was obtained from a woman in her fifties or sixties with acute or convalescent COVID-19. The CDR3 is CASSLGQGSNSPLHF. For the CDR3, the DNA is TGCGCCAGCAGCTTGGGCCAGGGGAGCAATTCACCCCTCCACTTT.